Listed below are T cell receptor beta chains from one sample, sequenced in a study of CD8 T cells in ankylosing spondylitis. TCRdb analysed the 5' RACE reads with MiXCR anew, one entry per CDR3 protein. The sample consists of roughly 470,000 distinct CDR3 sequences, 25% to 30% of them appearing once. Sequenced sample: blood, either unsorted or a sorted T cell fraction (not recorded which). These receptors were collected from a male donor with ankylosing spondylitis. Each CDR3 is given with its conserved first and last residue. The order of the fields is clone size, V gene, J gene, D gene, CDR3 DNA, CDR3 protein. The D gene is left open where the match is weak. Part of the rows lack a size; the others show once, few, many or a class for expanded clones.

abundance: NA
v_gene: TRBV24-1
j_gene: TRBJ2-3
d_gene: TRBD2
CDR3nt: TGTGCCACCAGTGTGGTAGCGGGAAGGACAGATACGCAGTATTTT
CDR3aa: CATSVVAGRTDTQYF

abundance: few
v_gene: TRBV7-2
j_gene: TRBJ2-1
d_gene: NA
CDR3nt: TGTGCCAGCAGCGAGGCACCAAGGGATGAGCAGTTCTTC
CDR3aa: CASSEAPRDEQFF

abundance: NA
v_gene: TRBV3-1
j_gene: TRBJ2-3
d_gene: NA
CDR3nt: TGTGCCAGCAGGATACAGGGCAGATCAGATACGCAGTATTTT
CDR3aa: CASRIQGRSDTQYF

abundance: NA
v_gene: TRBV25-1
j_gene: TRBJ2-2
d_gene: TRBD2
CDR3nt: TGTGCCAGCAGTGGGACTAGCGGGACCCCCGGGGAGCTGTTTTTT
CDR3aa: CASSGTSGTPGELFF

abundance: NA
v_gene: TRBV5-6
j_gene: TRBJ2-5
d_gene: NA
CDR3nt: TGTGCCAGCAGCCCTGACCTGCAAGAGACCCAGTACTTC
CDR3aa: CASSPDLQETQYF

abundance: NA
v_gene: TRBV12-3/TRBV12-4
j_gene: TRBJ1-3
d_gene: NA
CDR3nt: TGTGCCAGCAGTCGACAGGAATCTGGAAACACCATATATTTT
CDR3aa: CASSRQESGNTIYF

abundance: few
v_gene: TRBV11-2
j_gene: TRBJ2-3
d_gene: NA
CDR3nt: TGTGCCAGCAGTGTTACTAGCTTGCGCACAGATACGCAGTATTTT
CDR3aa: CASSVTSLRTDTQYF

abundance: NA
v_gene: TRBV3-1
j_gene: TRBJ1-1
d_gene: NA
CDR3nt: TGTGCCAGCAGCCAAGACGGAACGAGGGAAGCTTTCTTT
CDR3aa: CASSQDGTREAFF

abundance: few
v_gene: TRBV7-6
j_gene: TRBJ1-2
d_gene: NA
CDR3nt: TGTGCCAGCAGCCTTGGACAGCCTTCTAACTATGGCTACACCTTC
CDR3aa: CASSLGQPSNYGYTF

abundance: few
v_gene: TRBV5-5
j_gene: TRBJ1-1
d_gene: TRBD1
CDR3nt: TGTGCCAGCAGCTTGGTGGGCGGACAGGGCACTGAAGCTTTCTTT
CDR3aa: CASSLVGGQGTEAFF

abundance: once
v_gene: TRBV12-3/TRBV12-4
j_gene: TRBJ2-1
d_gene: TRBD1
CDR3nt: TGTGCCAGCACGGGACAGGGGATCTACAATGAGCAGTTCTTC
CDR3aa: CASTGQGIYNEQFF

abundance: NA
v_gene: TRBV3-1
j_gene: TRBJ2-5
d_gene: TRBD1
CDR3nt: TGTGCCAGCAGCCGGGGGCAGGGGGCTTGGGAGACCCAGTACTTC
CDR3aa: CASSRGQGAWETQYF

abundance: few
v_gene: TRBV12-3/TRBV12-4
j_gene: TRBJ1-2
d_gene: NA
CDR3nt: TGTGCCAGCAGTTTAGAAGGGCGAACGGGAGGCTACACCTTC
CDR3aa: CASSLEGRTGGYTF

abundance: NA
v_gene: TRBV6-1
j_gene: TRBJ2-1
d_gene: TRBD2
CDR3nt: TGTGCCAGCATTCCCCCTAGCGGGAGTGGAAGCAATGAGCAGTTCTTC
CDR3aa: CASIPPSGSGSNEQFF

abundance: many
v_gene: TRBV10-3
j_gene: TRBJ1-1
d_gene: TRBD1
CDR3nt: TGTGCCACGGACAGGGATGGGTTGAACACTGAAGCTTTCTTT
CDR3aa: CATDRDGLNTEAFF

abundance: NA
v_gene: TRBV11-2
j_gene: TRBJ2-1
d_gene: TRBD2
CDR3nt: TGTGCCAGCAGCTACCGACTAGCGGGAGATTACAATGAGCAGTTCTTC
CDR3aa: CASSYRLAGDYNEQFF

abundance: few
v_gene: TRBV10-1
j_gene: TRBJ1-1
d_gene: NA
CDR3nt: TGCGCCAGCAGTGATGCGGGCGGGAACACTGAAGCTTTCTTT
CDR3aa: CASSDAGGNTEAFF

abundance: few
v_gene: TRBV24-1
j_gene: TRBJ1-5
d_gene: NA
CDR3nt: TGTGCCACCAGTGATTCAAACGATCAGCCCCAGCATTTT
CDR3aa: CATSDSNDQPQHF

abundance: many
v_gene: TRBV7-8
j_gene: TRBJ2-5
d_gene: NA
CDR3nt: TGTGCCAGCAGCTTACTGCGGGGAGGCGAGACCCAGTACTTC
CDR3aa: CASSLLRGGETQYF

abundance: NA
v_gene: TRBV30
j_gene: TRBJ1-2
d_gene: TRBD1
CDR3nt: TGTGCCTGGAGAATCCCCGGGACAGGGTCCGGCTACACCTTC
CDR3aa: CAWRIPGTGSGYTF

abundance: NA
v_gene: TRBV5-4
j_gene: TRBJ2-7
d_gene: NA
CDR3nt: TGTGCCAGCAGCTCCGGGACCACGACCTACGAGCAGTACTTC
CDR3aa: CASSSGTTTYEQYF

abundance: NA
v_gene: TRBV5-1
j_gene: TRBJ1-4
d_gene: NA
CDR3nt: TGCGCCAGCAGCTGGAAAGTCAGGGGCATTAATGAAAAACTGTTTTTT
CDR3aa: CASSWKVRGINEKLFF

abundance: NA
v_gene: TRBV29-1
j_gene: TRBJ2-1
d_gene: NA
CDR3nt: TGCAGCGTTGAACTTCAGGGCTTAAGTGAGCAGTTCTTC
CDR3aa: CSVELQGLSEQFF

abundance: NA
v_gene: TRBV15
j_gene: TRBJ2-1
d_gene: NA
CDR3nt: TGTGCCACCAGCAGAGATAACGGACTCATCGGGGAGCAGTTCTTC
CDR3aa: CATSRDNGLIGEQFF

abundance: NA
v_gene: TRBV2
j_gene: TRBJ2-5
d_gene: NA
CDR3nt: TGTGCCAGCATGAATATGAAGGGGCGACAAGAGACCCAGTACTTC
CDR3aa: CASMNMKGRQETQYF

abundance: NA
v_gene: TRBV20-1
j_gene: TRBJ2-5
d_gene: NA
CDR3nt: TGCAGTGCCGAAGGTACGGGGGCCCAAGAGACCCAGTACTTC
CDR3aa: CSAEGTGAQETQYF

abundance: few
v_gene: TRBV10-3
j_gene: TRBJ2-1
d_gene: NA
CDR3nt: TGTGCCATCAGTTCTAGCGTATCCTACAATGAGCAGTTCTTC
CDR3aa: CAISSSVSYNEQFF

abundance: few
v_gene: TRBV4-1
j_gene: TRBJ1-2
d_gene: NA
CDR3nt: TGCGCCAGCAGCCAAGGTCTTAACATGGGCTATGGCTACACCTTC
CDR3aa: CASSQGLNMGYGYTF

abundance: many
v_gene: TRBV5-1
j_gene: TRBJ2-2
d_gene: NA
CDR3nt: TGCGCCAGCAAGGCGGGACCAAACACCGGGGAGCTGTTTTTT
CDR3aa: CASKAGPNTGELFF

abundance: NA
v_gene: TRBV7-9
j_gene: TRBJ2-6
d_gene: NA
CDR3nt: TGTGCCAGCAGCTTATTCGCTGGGGCCAACGTCCTGACTTTC
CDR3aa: CASSLFAGANVLTF

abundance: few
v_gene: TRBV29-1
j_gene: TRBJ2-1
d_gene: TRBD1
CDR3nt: TGCAGCGTATTAACAGGGGGCGCGTATAATGAGCAGTTCTTC
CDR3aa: CSVLTGGAYNEQFF

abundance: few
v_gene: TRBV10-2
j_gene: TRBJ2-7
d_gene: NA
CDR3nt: TGCGCCAGCAGTGCCGATACCGAGCAGTACTTC
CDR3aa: CASSADTEQYF

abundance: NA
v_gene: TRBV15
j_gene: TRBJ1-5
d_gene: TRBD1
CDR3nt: TGTGCCACCAGCAGAGCTCCCGGGACAGATAGCAATCAGCCCCAGCATTTT
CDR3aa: CATSRAPGTDSNQPQHF

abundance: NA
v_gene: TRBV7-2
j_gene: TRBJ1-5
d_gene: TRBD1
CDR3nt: TGTGCCAGCAGCTTAGTCGGGACAGCTTCAGATCAGCCCCAGCATTTT
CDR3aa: CASSLVGTASDQPQHF

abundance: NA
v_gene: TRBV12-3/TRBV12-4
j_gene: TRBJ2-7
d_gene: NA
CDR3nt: TGTGCCAGCAGAACCACGGGCTACGAGCAGTACTTC
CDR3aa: CASRTTGYEQYF

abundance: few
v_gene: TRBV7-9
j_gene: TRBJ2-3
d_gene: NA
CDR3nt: TGTGCCAGCAGCCTAAACTGGCTGGCAGGCACAGATACGCAGTATTTT
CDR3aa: CASSLNWLAGTDTQYF

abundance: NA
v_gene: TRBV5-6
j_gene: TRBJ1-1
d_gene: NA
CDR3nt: TGTGCCAGCAGCGGTCCGGGGGCCACTGAAGCTTTCTTT
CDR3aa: CASSGPGATEAFF

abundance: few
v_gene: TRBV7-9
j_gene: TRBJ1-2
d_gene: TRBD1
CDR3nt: TGTGCCAGCAGAACCATTTCGACAGGGGGCATCTATGGCTACACCTTC
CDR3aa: CASRTISTGGIYGYTF

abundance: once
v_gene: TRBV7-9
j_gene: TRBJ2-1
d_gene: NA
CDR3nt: TGTGCCAGCAGCTTAGGCGGGGACTGGTACAATGAGCAGTTCTTC
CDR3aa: CASSLGGDWYNEQFF

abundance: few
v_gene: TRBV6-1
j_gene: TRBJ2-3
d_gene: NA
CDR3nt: TGTGCCAGCAGACCCGGACAGTTCCTAGCAACAGATACGCAGTATTTT
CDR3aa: CASRPGQFLATDTQYF

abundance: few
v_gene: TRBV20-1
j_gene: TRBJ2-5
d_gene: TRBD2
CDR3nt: TGCAGTGCTACCAGGACTAGCGGGAGATGGGGCCAAGAGACCCAGTACTTC
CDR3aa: CSATRTSGRWGQETQYF

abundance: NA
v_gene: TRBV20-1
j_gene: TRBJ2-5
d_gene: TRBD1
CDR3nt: TGCAGTGCACTCGGACAGGGAAGAGAGACCCAGTACTTC
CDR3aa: CSALGQGRETQYF

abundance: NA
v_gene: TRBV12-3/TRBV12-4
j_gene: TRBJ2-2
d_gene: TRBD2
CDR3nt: TGTGCCAGCAGTCTCTTCCTCGGGGGGTCGATCACCGGGGAGCTGTTTTTT
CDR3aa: CASSLFLGGSITGELFF

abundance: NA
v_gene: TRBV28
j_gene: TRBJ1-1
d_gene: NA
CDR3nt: TGTGCCAGCGCCGCTGGGAGGAACACTGAAGCTTTCTTT
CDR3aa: CASAAGRNTEAFF

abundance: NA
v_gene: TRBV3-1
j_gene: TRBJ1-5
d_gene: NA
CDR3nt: TGTGCCAGCAGCCCTCTGGCAGGGACTCAGCCCCAGCATTTT
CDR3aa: CASSPLAGTQPQHF

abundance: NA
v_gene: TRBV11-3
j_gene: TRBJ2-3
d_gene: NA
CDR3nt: TGTGCCAGCAGCTTAGGAAGGAGAGGGGCAGATACGCAGTATTTT
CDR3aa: CASSLGRRGADTQYF

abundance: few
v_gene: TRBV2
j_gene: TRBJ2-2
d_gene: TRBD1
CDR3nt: TGTGCCAGCAGTGTACAGGGGCCGAACACCGGGGAGCTGTTTTTT
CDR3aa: CASSVQGPNTGELFF

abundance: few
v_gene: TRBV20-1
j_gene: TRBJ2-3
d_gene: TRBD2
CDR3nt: TGCAGTAGAGCGGGAAGCACAGATACGCAGTATTTT
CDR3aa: CSRAGSTDTQYF

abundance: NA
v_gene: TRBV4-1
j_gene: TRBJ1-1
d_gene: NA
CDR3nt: TGCGCCAGCAGCAAAAGGGACACTGAAGCTTTCTTT
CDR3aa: CASSKRDTEAFF

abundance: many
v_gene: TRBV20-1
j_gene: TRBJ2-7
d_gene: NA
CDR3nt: TGCAGTGCTAGAGATTACGAGACTGGGGCGCAGCACGAGCAGTACTTC
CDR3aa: CSARDYETGAQHEQYF

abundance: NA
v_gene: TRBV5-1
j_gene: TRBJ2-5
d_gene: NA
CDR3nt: TGCGCCAGCAGCTTATTACCGGTAGCGGACCAAGAGACCCAGTACTTC
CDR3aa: CASSLLPVADQETQYF

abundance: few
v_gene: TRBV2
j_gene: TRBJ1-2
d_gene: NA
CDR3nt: TGTGCCAGCAGTGGAGGGGTTGGGTATGGCTACACCTTC
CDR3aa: CASSGGVGYGYTF

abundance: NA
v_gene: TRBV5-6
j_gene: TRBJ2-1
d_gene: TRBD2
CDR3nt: TGTGCCAGCAGGAGACTAGCGCCCAAGAATGAGCAGTTCTTC
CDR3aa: CASRRLAPKNEQFF